These 27 T cell receptor beta chains were sequenced from one sample in a study of blood T cells in healthy people across ages. Next came a second PCR, run for about 7 to 12 cycles, which used a sample-barcoded 5' primer along with a J-beta primer mix. TCRdb re-derived calls from the 5' RACE reads in MiXCR, one entry per CDR3 protein. The table shows about 970,000 distinct CDR3 sequences, with 51% occurring only once. Sequenced material: blood. These receptors originate from a woman aged 55-70 years in good health.

The chain couples TRBV20-1 to TRBJ2-7; 11 bases are a match to TRBD2. Germline loops: CDR1 DFQATT, CDR2 SNEGSKA (reference sequence). The CDR3 is 17 amino acids. The junction had 9 bases not matched to a gene; V was cut back by 0 bases and J by 2 bases. The CDR3 loop reads CSARDPVASGRTYEQYF. The CDR3, as DNA: TGCAGTGCTAGAGATCCGGTGGCTAGCGGGAGGACCTACGAGCAGTACTTC.

This chain uses TRBV20-1 with TRBJ1-2; a possible D gene is TRBD1 (6 bases). The V and J ends lost 5 bases and 1 base respectively, with 8 bases between them. Looked up from germline, CDR1 is DFQATT and CDR2 is SNEGSKA (reference sequence). The CDR3 is made up of 12 amino acids. The CDR3 reads CSARTDNYGYTF. The DNA of the CDR3 is TGCAGTGCTCGGACAGATAACTATGGCTACACCTTC.

The V call is TRBV12-3 or TRBV12-4, the J call TRBJ2-3; D uncertain. The CDR3 has 14 residues. Trimming took 5 bases from V and 0 from J, leaving 9 bases between them. Here the CDR3 reads CASSAQHSTDTQYF. The CDR3 bases are TGTGCCAGCAGTGCACAACATAGCACAGATACGCAGTATTTT.

This clonotype was detected a few times. The rearrangement uses TRBV5-1 and TRBJ2-3, with D perhaps assigned TRBD1 or TRBD2 (5 bases each). Germline CDR1 SGHRS, CDR2 YFSETQ. The CDR3 sequence is 16 residues long. Trimming removed 7 bases at V and 2 bases at J, with 20 bases between. The CDR3, as DNA: TGCGCCAGCGGGTTGACCTCCACGGGGCCCACAGATACGCAGTATTTT. Its protein product is CASGLTSTGPTDTQYF.

A note on this clonotype: The junction departs from germline at one end; a sequencing error may be responsible. V usage is TRBV4-1 and J usage is TRBJ2-7; D unresolved. The CDR3 covers 16 residues. CDR1 and CDR2 from the germline V gene are MGHRA and YSYEKL. CDR3 amino acids: CACSQDRTLTDYEQYF. The DNA for the CDR3 is TGCGCCTGCAGCCAAGATCGGACCCTTACGGACTACGAGCAGTACTTC.

The chain links TRBV7-3 to TRBJ2-5; 8 bases fit TRBD2. The J call may be in error: the DNA end matches TRBJ2-7 better. The CDR3 contains 15 residues. Looked up from germline, CDR1 is SGHTA and CDR2 is FQGTGA. The DNA for the CDR3 is TGTGCCAGCAGCCCCGAGGGTAGCGGGATATACGAGCAGTACTTC. Translated, it gives CASSPEGSGIYEQYF.

The chain employs TRBV7-9 and TRBJ1-5, with D perhaps matching TRBD1 (5 bases). Looked up from germline, CDR1 is SEHNR and CDR2 is FQNEAQ (reference sequence). V gave up 1 base and J gave up 5 bases, with 9 bases separating them. The CDR3 totals 14 residues. The CDR3 nucleotides are TGTGCCAGCAGCTTAGGACAGACCTATCAGCCCCAGCATTTT. Amino acid sequence: CASSLGQTYQPQHF. The complete variable domain, with remaining parts taken from reference TRBV7-9 and TRBJ1-5, reads DTGVSQNPRHKITKRGQNVTFRCDPISEHNRLYWYRQTLGQGPEFLTYFQNEAQLEKSRLLSDRFSAERPKGSFSTLEIQRTEQGDSAMYLCASSLGQTYQPQHFGDGTRLSIL.

A word on this clonotype: At one end, the junction sequence differs from germline, possibly due to a read error. J is TRBJ2-6 and V is TRBV29-1; TRBD1 aligns across 8 bases. Per the germline V gene, CDR1 is SQVTM and CDR2 is ANQGSEA. The CDR3 is 17 amino acids. The CDR3 spells CSVEGRGLRSGATVLTF. DNA of the CDR3: TGCAGCGTTGAGGGCAGGGGGCTACGTTCTGGGGCCACCGTCCTGACTTTC.

This clonotype appeared a few times. This rearrangement joins TRBV29-1 to TRBJ2-1; the match to TRBD2 covers 11 bases. The CDR3 runs to 15 residues. Germline CDR1 and CDR2: SQVTM and ANQGSEA. V lost 6 bases and J lost 6; bases outside the gene matches: 10. In DNA, the CDR3 is TGCAGCGTGGACCCGGGTAGCGGGAGGGTCAATGAGCAGTTCTTC. Translated, it gives CSVDPGSGRVNEQFF.

This clonotype came up a few times. The CDR3 loop reads CASSQVWSNNEKLFF. CDR3 bases: TGTGCCAGCAGCCAAGTGTGGAGTAATAATGAAAAACTGTTTTTT. The genes are TRBV14 and TRBJ1-4; D uncertain. The germline CDR1 and CDR2 sequences are SGHDN and FVKESK. V shed 1 base and J shed 4 bases, with 10 bases lying between them. The CDR3 is made up of 15 amino acids.

The chain's CDR3 is CASGPGRVETQYF. DNA of the CDR3: TGTGCCAGCGGCCCTGGGAGGGTAGAGACCCAGTACTTC. J is TRBJ2-5 and V is TRBV3-1; 7 bases are a match to TRBD2. Germline CDR1 LGHDT, CDR2 YNNKEL (reference sequence). The J segment lost 4 bases and the V segment lost 8 bases, leaving 7 bases of the junction unmatched. The CDR3 has 13 amino acids.

The V and J genes are TRBV4-1 and TRBJ1-2, with TRBD1 as a possible D gene (5 bases). Germline V gene data show CDR1 as MGHRA and CDR2 as YSYEKL. The CDR3 has 15 amino acids. Trimming shortened V by 4 bases and J by 5 bases, and 17 bases separated the two germline ends. CDR3 loop: CASSLRHGRDYGYTF. The CDR3 DNA follows: TGCGCCAGCAGCCTCCGGCATGGCAGGGATTATGGCTACACCTTC.

This rearrangement joins TRBV2 to TRBJ2-3, with 7 positions matching TRBD1. The CDR3 spans 14 residues. V shed 6 bases and J 6 bases; nucleotides not matched to a gene: 9. From germline, CDR1 is SNHLY and CDR2 FYNNEI. DNA for the CDR3: TGTGCCAGCAGCCGCGACAGGGCTTGGGATACGCAGTATTTT. It encodes CASSRDRAWDTQYF.

The rearrangement uses TRBV20-1 and TRBJ1-4; D is possibly TRBD1 (5 bases). This CDR3 contains 14 residues. Germline V lookup: CDR1 DFQATT, CDR2 SNEGSKA (reference sequence). V lost 6 bases and J lost 8, with 19 bases in between. CDR3 nucleotides: TGCAGTGCCAGAAGTATTGGGGCGATCGAAAAACTGTTTTTT. It is translated as CSARSIGAIEKLFF.

This chain links TRBV27 with TRBJ2-5; TRBD2 matches 13 bases. V lost 4 bases and J lost 2; bases outside the gene matches: 4. Germline assignment: CDR1 MNHEY and CDR2 SMNVEV (reference sequence). The CDR3 covers 16 residues. The CDR3, as DNA: TGTGCCAGCAGTTCTCTGGGACTAGCGGGACAAGAGACCCAGTACTTC. Amino acid sequence: CASSSLGLAGQETQYF.

This clonotype was seen at least ten times. V usage is TRBV29-1 and J usage is TRBJ2-7; D possibly uses TRBD1 or TRBD2 (6 bases each). Trimming shortened V by 7 bases and J by 2 bases, and 18 bases separated the two germline ends. The CDR3 has 14 residues. Germline V lookup: CDR1 SQVTM, CDR2 ANQGSEA. This CDR3 reads CSAYGGATTYEQYF. The CDR3 DNA follows: TGCAGCGCTTACGGGGGCGCGACTACCTACGAGCAGTACTTC.

J is TRBJ1-5 and V is TRBV6-1; unclear D gene. There are 13 residues in the CDR3. The germline gives CDR1 MNHNS, CDR2 SASEGT. Trimming pared 10 bases from V and 0 bases from J, leaving 10 bases between. The CDR3 nucleotides read TGTGCCACGAGAGAAACTAGCAATCAGCCCCAGCATTTT. It encodes CATRETSNQPQHF.

This clonotype appeared a few times. V gene TRBV4-1 combines with J gene TRBJ2-7, with D hard to call. This CDR3 region has 12 residues. V was shortened by 1 base and J by 9 bases, with 10 bases between the two germline ends. Germline V CDR1 and CDR2: MGHRA, YSYEKL. CDR3 sequence (DNA): TGCGCCAGCAGCCAAGGCGACCTGAGGCAGTACTTC. Protein: CASSQGDLRQYF.

V and J are TRBV4-3 and TRBJ2-3, with TRBD1 matching over 8 bases. CDR1 LGHNA and CDR2 YSLEER come from the germline V gene. The junction had 10 bases not matched to a gene; V was cut back by 3 bases and J by 5 bases. The CDR3 consists of 16 residues. Written as DNA, the CDR3 is TGCGCCAGCAGCCATCCCCAGGGGGCGCAGGGAGATACGCAGTATTTT. Its translation: CASSHPQGAQGDTQYF.

This rearrangement joins TRBV20-1 to TRBJ2-3; 7 bases align to TRBD2. V shed 7 bases and J 11 bases; nucleotides not matched to a gene: 21. Germline V gene lookup returns CDR1 DFQATT and CDR2 SNEGSKA (reference sequence). The CDR3 sequence is 15 residues long. CDR3 sequence (DNA): TGCAGTGGGATACCGGGACGAGCGGGCCCGGGGGGGCAGTATTTT. Its translation is CSGIPGRAGPGGQYF.

This sequence joins TRBV9 and TRBJ2-2, with 8 positions matching TRBD2. V trimming: 4 bases; J trimming: 1 base; junction bases outside the gene matches: 6. This CDR3 contains 16 residues. Germline V lookup: CDR1 SGDLS, CDR2 YYNGEE. In nucleotides, the CDR3 is TGTGCCAGCAGCAAGAGCGGGAGAGGGAACACCGGGGAGCTGTTTTTT. Protein product: CASSKSGRGNTGELFF.

This clonotype was detected only a few times. CDR3 coding DNA: TGTGCCAGCAGCCAAGAGCCCGGAGGGGAGTACTTC. This sequence encodes CASSQEPGGEYF. V usage is TRBV7-9 and J usage is TRBJ2-5; the D gene is possibly TRBD2 (6 bases). The CDR3 consists of 12 residues. Deletions cut 5 bases from V and 12 bases from J, with 16 bases between. The V gene's germline CDR1 is SEHNR and CDR2 FQNEAQ (reference sequence).

This clonotype was seen a few times. The rearrangement links TRBV24-1 to TRBJ2-5; 7 positions agree with TRBD2. The ends lost 3 bases at V and 3 bases at J; junction bases unmatched: 6. This CDR3 spans 15 amino acids. Germline CDR1 is KGHDR and CDR2 is SFDVKD. The CDR3 loop is CATSDTGAGEETQYF. The CDR3 DNA follows: TGTGCCACCAGTGATACTGGGGCGGGGGAAGAGACCCAGTACTTC.

Concerning this clonotype: This may arise from a read error, as a much more abundant clone is one base away. The rearrangement links TRBV3-1 to TRBJ2-7, with 7 positions matching TRBD2. V lost 0 bases and J lost 3; bases outside the gene matches: 8. The CDR3 extends over 16 amino acids. Germline V gene lookup returns CDR1 LGHDT and CDR2 YNNKEL (reference sequence). CDR3 region: CASSQELAGWNYEQYF. CDR3 nucleotide sequence: TGTGCCAGCAGCCAAGAATTAGCGGGTTGGAACTACGAGCAGTACTTC.

The J gene is TRBJ2-3, the V gene TRBV12-3 or TRBV12-4; TRBD2 is a possible D gene (5 bases). Trimming removed 1 base from V and 8 bases from J, with 10 bases in between. This CDR3 is 13 amino acids long. The CDR3 DNA is TGTGCCAGCAGTTTAGAAGCTGGGAGTACGCAGTATTTT. Its translation is CASSLEAGSTQYF.

The V call is TRBV29-1, the J call TRBJ2-3; no clear D gene. V lost 7 bases and J 2 bases, leaving 25 bases between the germline ends. Per the germline V gene, CDR1 is SQVTM and CDR2 is ANQGSEA. The CDR3 length is 17 residues. For the CDR3, the DNA is TGCAGCGCTGACGGTCACAAAGGTCGGTCTTACACAGATACGCAGTATTTT. As protein: CSADGHKGRSYTDTQYF.

A remark on this clonotype: A much larger clonotype is one base distant, so this may be a read error. The rearrangement uses TRBV29-1 and TRBJ2-6, with D perhaps matching TRBD1 (6 bases). The CDR3 contains 13 residues. CDR1 is SQVTM, CDR2 ANQGSEA, per germline. CDR3 sequence: CSVTGSGANVPTF. The CDR3 DNA follows: TGCAGCGTTACAGGGTCTGGGGCCAACGTCCCGACTTTC.